Listed here are 22 T cell receptor beta chains from one sample, sequenced in a study of shared clonotypes between healthy human individuals. Naivety among CD8 cells was defined by CD45RO negativity and positive CCR7 selection, thereby excluding terminally differentiated effector memory CD45RA+ cells. TCRdb's copy holds only in-frame clones and misses some; the assay was immunoSEQ multiplex PCR. The data show about 1.9 million clones, with about 93% seen just once and about 1.7% held by the top ten. The sequenced material came from naive CD8+ T cells from PBMCs. These receptors all stem from a man aged 18 to 29 in good health. Some clones in this sample may be carry-over from other donors' samples.

The rearrangement uses TRBV13 and TRBJ2-1; D possibly corresponds to TRBD2 (5 bases). Trimming stripped 4 bases from V and 7 bases from J, with 26 bases between. In germline, CDR1 is PRHDT, CDR2 FYEKMQ (reference sequence). This CDR3 comprises 18 residues. CDR3 sequence: CASSSPVVGLHPGNEQFF. CDR3 DNA: TGTGCCAGCAGCTCACCCGTTGTGGGGTTACACCCGGGGAATGAGCAGTTCTTC.

This rearrangement joins TRBV5-5 to TRBJ2-7; TRBD1 matches at 7 bases. The germline V gene encodes CDR1 SGHKS and CDR2 YYEKEE (reference sequence). Unmatched junction bases numbered 5, after V lost 3 bases and J lost 2 bases. This CDR3 has 14 amino acids. CDR3 residues: CASSWPGQTYEQYF. DNA for the CDR3: TGTGCCAGCAGCTGGCCGGGACAGACCTACGAGCAGTACTTC.

V is TRBV9 and J is TRBJ2-7; D possibly corresponds to TRBD2 (5 bases). The ends were cut back, 0 bases at V and 4 bases at J, with 14 bases in the middle. From germline, CDR1 is SGDLS and CDR2 YYNGEE. The CDR3 extends over 15 amino acids. The DNA of the CDR3 is TGTGCCAGCAGCGTAGGGGCCTCAACGGGATACGAGCAGTACTTC. It specifies CASSVGASTGYEQYF.

In nucleotides, the CDR3 is TGCGCCAGCAGCCCAAGAGAGGGTGCGGGAGGGCCTAACGAGCAGTACTTC. It specifies CASSPREGAGGPNEQYF. This chain uses TRBV4-1 with TRBJ2-7, with 9 bases aligning to TRBD2. The trim removed 4 bases at V and 5 bases at J, leaving 15 bases unmatched. Germline values: CDR1 MGHRA, CDR2 YSYEKL. CDR3 length: 17 amino acids.

V and J are TRBV27 and TRBJ2-3; D perhaps matches TRBD2 (5 bases). CDR3 length equals 16 residues. Germline values: CDR1 MNHEY, CDR2 SMNVEV (reference sequence). Trimming pared 3 bases from V and 2 bases from J, leaving 15 bases between. The CDR3 region has the DNA TGTGCCAGCAGTTTCTCGGGGATTAGGGACACAGATACGCAGTATTTT. It codes for CASSFSGIRDTDTQYF.

This rearrangement joins TRBV4-3 to TRBJ2-2; D remains ambiguous. V lost 3 bases, J lost 3 bases, and 11 bases lay in between. Germline lookup yields CDR1 LGHNA and CDR2 YSLEER. The CDR3 has 15 residues. The CDR3 DNA reads TGCGCCAGCAGCCAGACTGACTGGTACACCGGGGAGCTGTTTTTT. It is translated as CASSQTDWYTGELFF.

V usage is TRBV7-2 and J usage is TRBJ2-7; a weak D match, TRBD1 (6 bases). CDR1 and CDR2 (germline): SGHTA, FQGNSA. This CDR3 has 16 residues. Trimming cost V 3 bases and J 0 bases, with 15 bases left between them. For the CDR3, the DNA is TGTGCCAGCAGCTTCCCTCTAGGGGGTAGCTCCTACGAGCAGTACTTC. It encodes CASSFPLGGSSYEQYF.

V usage is TRBV19 and J usage is TRBJ2-1; TRBD2 might be the D (7 bases). Trimming removed 5 bases at V and 0 bases at J, with 26 bases between. Germline V lookup: CDR1 LNHDA, CDR2 SQIVND (reference sequence). The CDR3 runs to 20 residues. CDR3 in amino acids: CASSRFGGRLAASSYNEQFF. CDR3 DNA sequence: TGTGCCAGTAGTCGCTTCGGGGGCCGACTAGCTGCGAGCTCCTACAATGAGCAGTTCTTC.

This clone was found a few times. The identical CDR3 is also encoded by other nucleotide sequences in the sample. The J gene is TRBJ1-2, the V gene TRBV6-4, with D unclear. CDR1 is MRHNA, CDR2 SNTAGT, per germline. This CDR3 spans 13 amino acids. The germline V and J ends were trimmed by 5 bases and 0 bases, with 7 bases remaining between them. DNA of the CDR3: TGTGCCAGCAGTCCCACACCTAACTATGGCTACACCTTC. As protein: CASSPTPNYGYTF.

CDR3 nucleotides: TGTGCCAGCAGTTACTCCAGACAGGGGAAGGCCGAGCAGTACTTC. Translation: CASSYSRQGKAEQYF. The rearrangement uses TRBV6-5 and TRBJ2-5; 8 nucleotides line up with TRBD1. The better agreement between TRBJ2-7 and the DNA end casts doubt on the J call. The CDR3 has 15 amino acids. Germline V gene sequence: CDR1 MNHEY, CDR2 SVGAGI.

This chain joins TRBV28 and TRBJ2-6; D remains unclear. The germline V gene encodes CDR1 MDHEN and CDR2 SYDVKM. The V end lost 4 bases, the J end lost 0 bases, and 10 bases lay between the germline ends. This CDR3 has 16 amino acids. DNA for the CDR3: TGTGCCAGCAGTTATAGACGCATCTCTGGGGCCAACGTCCTGACTTTC. Translating it yields CASSYRRISGANVLTF.

This clone is a singleton in its sample. The rearrangement links TRBV4-3 to TRBJ2-7; 13 bases are a match to TRBD2. After removal of 0 bases from V and 7 bases from J, the junction contained 6 bases not matched to a gene. CDR1 and CDR2 from the germline V gene are LGHNA and YSLEER. The CDR3 sequence is 16 residues long. Here the CDR3 DNA reads TGCGCCAGCAGCCAAGATCCCGGACTAGCGGGAGAAGAGCAGTACTTC. This translates into CASSQDPGLAGEEQYF.

With regard to this clone: The sample contains more than one DNA sequence encoding this CDR3. The V gene is TRBV5-6, the J gene TRBJ2-1, with D possibly being TRBD2 (5 bases). The germline V gene encodes CDR1 SGHDT and CDR2 YYEEEE. Trimming stripped 8 bases from V and 4 bases from J, with 16 bases between. CDR3 size: 14 residues. CDR3 bases: TGTGCCAGTAGCCACGGAGGCGCATACAATGAGCAGTTCTTC. Amino acid sequence: CASSHGGAYNEQFF.

The chain employs TRBV5-1 and TRBJ2-6; D ambiguous. V gave up 2 bases and J gave up 0 bases, with 3 bases separating them. This CDR3 spans 14 amino acids. Per germline, CDR1 SGHRS and CDR2 YFSETQ. The CDR3 nucleotides read TGCGCCAGCAGCTTAAGCTCTGGGGCCAACGTCCTGACTTTC. This encodes CASSLSSGANVLTF.

The chain combines TRBV4-1 with TRBJ2-7, with D possibly being TRBD2 (5 bases). The germline gives CDR1 MGHRA, CDR2 YSYEKL. The CDR3 contains 14 residues. V was cut by 5 bases and J by 2 bases, with 13 bases left in between. The DNA of the CDR3 is TGCGCCAGCAGCACACCTGGAGGAGCCTACGAGCAGTACTTC. Translation: CASSTPGGAYEQYF.

The chain combines TRBV4-1 with TRBJ2-5; D ambiguous. From germline, CDR1 is MGHRA and CDR2 YSYEKL. The CDR3 is made up of 16 amino acids. V lost 1 base and J 1 base, leaving 13 bases between the germline ends. The CDR3 nucleotides read TGCGCCAGCAGCCAAGGTACAGACTGGGGCCAAGAGACCCAGTACTTC. Translation: CASSQGTDWGQETQYF.

The gene calls are TRBV19 and TRBJ1-2, with D unresolved. The CDR3 is 14 amino acids. V was clipped by 5 bases and J by 5 bases, with 15 bases between them. The germline V gene encodes CDR1 LNHDA and CDR2 SQIVND (reference sequence). The CDR3 loop reads CASSPGPLGYGYTF. DNA of the CDR3: TGTGCCAGTAGTCCAGGACCATTAGGGTATGGCTACACCTTC.

The V gene is TRBV6-1, the J gene TRBJ2-7; D gene uncertain. V was shortened by 7 bases and J by 7 bases, with 8 bases between the two germline ends. In germline, CDR1 is MNHNS, CDR2 SASEGT. The CDR3 contains 10 residues. For the CDR3, the DNA is TGTGCCAGCAACCACCGGGAGCAGTACTTC. This encodes CASNHREQYF.

This rearrangement joins TRBV27 to TRBJ1-5; D gene ambiguous. The CDR3 has 14 residues. Trimming removed 5 bases from V and 0 bases from J, with 8 bases in between. CDR1 is MNHEY and CDR2 is SMNVEV in the germline V gene (reference sequence). The CDR3 DNA follows: TGTGCCAGCAGTCCTGTCCATAGCAATCAGCCCCAGCATTTT. Protein product: CASSPVHSNQPQHF.

The table lists this clone with a few counts. This same CDR3 is encoded by further DNA sequences in the sample. The chain employs TRBV29-1 and TRBJ1-2; D is unresolved. The CDR3 is 8 residues long. Germline V gives CDR1 SQVTM, CDR2 ANQGSEA. V was clipped by 5 bases and J by 7 bases, with 2 bases between them. CDR3 in DNA: TGCAGCGTTTCTGGCTACACCTTC. Its protein is CSVSGYTF.

The chain joins TRBV5-4 to TRBJ1-1; D perhaps matches TRBD1 (6 bases). This CDR3 has 16 residues. CDR1 and CDR2 from the germline V gene are SGHNT and YYREEE (reference sequence). Deletions cut 3 bases from V and 0 bases from J, with 15 bases between. The DNA of the CDR3 is TGTGCCAGCAGCTGGTCTACAGGGAGCGTGAACACTGAAGCTTTCTTT. Translation gives CASSWSTGSVNTEAFF.

The V call is TRBV11-2, the J call TRBJ2-3; D unresolved. CDR3 size: 18 residues. Trimming pared 1 base from V and 0 bases from J, leaving 17 bases between. Per germline, CDR1 SGHAT and CDR2 FQNNGV. CDR3 residues: CASSLAANLGPSTDTQYF. For the CDR3, the DNA is TGTGCCAGCAGCTTAGCTGCGAATCTGGGCCCTAGCACAGATACGCAGTATTTT.